This T cell receptor beta chain is drawn from a study of shared clonotypes between healthy human individuals. Regarding the study as a whole: Specimens sampled were limited to blood, with tissue repertoires likely differing. Several donors shared about 5% of their naive CD4 clonotypes.

In regard to this clone: Its specificity is unknown.

CDR1 and CDR2 from the germline V gene are LGHNA and YNFKEQ. V was trimmed by 3 bases and J by 0 bases, leaving 18 bases between them. This CDR3 contains 17 residues. CD4+ cells underwent separation, giving CD45RA+ naive and CD45RA-negative memory subsets. Replicate PCRs run on sorted subsets employed 200 ng DNA, roughly 30,000 T cell genomes. Sequencing used immunoSEQ multiplex PCR; TCRdb keeps in-frame clones, though not all of them. The sample shows hundreds of thousands of clones, under 80% of them seen only once. The sequencing sample was made of memory CD4+ T cells sorted from blood. Subset noted: CD45RA-negative fraction. This sequence was found in a woman aged 25 to 39 in good health. The genes are TRBV4-2 and TRBJ2-7; D might be TRBD2 (5 bases). In nucleotides, the CDR3 is TGTGCCAGCAGCCACCTAGGAGGAAGGAGGAGCTCCTACGAGCAGTACTTC. Its protein product is CASSHLGGRRSSYEQYF.